These T cell receptor beta chains were read from a single sample in a study of T cells in Graves' hyperthyroidism and ophthalmopathy. TCRdb re-derived calls from the multiplex PCR reads in MiXCR, one entry per CDR3 protein. The table has roughly 740,000 distinct CDR3 sequences, about 16% seen once. Sequenced sample: blood. The receptor source for this set is a man younger than 35 with Graves' hyperthyroidism. CDR3s include the opening cysteine and the closing phenylalanine or tryptophan. A D gene is named only where the DNA matches it firmly. Expanded clones get a size class; other rows say once, few or many, or leave the size out.

size,V,J,D,CDR3,DNA
many,TRBV12-5,TRBJ2-3,TRBD1,CASGLGTGQDTQYF,TGTGCTAGTGGTTTAGGGACAGGGCAAGATACGCAGTATTTT
few,TRBV5-1,TRBJ2-1,TRBD2,CASSGTSGDEQFF,TGCGCCAGCTCCGGGACTAGTGGTGATGAGCAGTTCTTC
.,TRBV10-3,TRBJ2-7,.,CAISESRAVYEQYF,TGTGCCATCAGTGAGTCGAGGGCAGTATACGAGCAGTACTTC
many,TRBV30,TRBJ2-7,.,CAWSGGRQYEQYF,TGTGCCTGGAGTGGCGGCCGCCAGTACGAGCAGTACTTC
few,TRBV19,TRBJ1-1,.,CASSPGPALEAFF,TGTGCCAGTAGCCCGGGGCCCGCTTTAGAAGCTTTCTTT
many,TRBV28,TRBJ2-4,.,CASSSFGTDKPIQYF,TGTGCCAGCAGTTCTTTCGGGACCGACAAGCCCATTCAGTACTTC
many,TRBV3-1,TRBJ2-7,TRBD1,CASSPTGQLNSYEQYF,TGTGCCAGCAGCCCTACGGGACAGCTAAACTCCTACGAGCAGTACTTC
.,TRBV4-1,TRBJ1-2,.,CASSPSPGTTNYGYTF,TGCGCCAGCAGCCCGAGTCCGGGGACGACTAACTATGGCTACACCTTC
many,TRBV12-3/TRBV12-4,TRBJ2-3,.,CASTPGERGLDTQYF,TGTGCCAGCACCCCCGGTGAGCGTGGATTAGATACGCAGTATTTT
few,TRBV5-1,TRBJ2-5,.,CASSLDPGVHKETQYF,TGCGCCAGCAGCTTGGATCCAGGTGTGCATAAAGAGACCCAGTACTTC
many,TRBV5-1,TRBJ2-7,TRBD1,CASGTGLSYEQYF,TGCGCCAGCGGGACAGGGCTTTCCTACGAGCAGTACTTC
.,TRBV19,TRBJ1-5,.,CASSGSSRNQPQHF,TGTGCCAGTAGTGGATCCTCAAGGAATCAGCCCCAGCATTTT
.,TRBV4-3,TRBJ2-7,TRBD2,CASSQETSGSRHEQYF,TGCGCCAGCAGCCAAGAAACTAGCGGGAGCAGACACGAGCAGTACTTC
many,TRBV15,TRBJ2-7,.,CATSRDQTYEQYF,TGTGCCACCAGCAGAGATCAGACCTACGAGCAGTACTTC
.,TRBV7-9,TRBJ2-7,TRBD2,CASSISGRPIYEQYF,TGTGCCAGCAGCATTAGCGGGAGGCCCATCTACGAGCAGTACTTC
many,TRBV28,TRBJ2-7,TRBD1,CASSGPGTGSSYEQYF,TGTGCCAGCAGCGGCCCCGGGACAGGGTCCTCCTACGAGCAGTACTTC
.,TRBV5-5,TRBJ1-2,TRBD1,CASSFGTGPDYGYTF,TGTGCCAGTAGTTTCGGGACAGGGCCCGACTATGGCTACACCTTC
.,TRBV4-1,TRBJ1-2,.,CASSQDGGPLNYGYTF,TGCGCCAGCAGCCAAGATGGTGGGCCTCTGAACTATGGCTACACCTTC
.,TRBV3-1,TRBJ2-6,.,CASIGTSSGANVLTF,TGTGCCAGCATCGGGACTTCCTCTGGGGCCAACGTCCTGACTTTC
.,TRBV12-3/TRBV12-4,TRBJ2-1,TRBD2,CASSPLSSGGSYNEQSF,TGTGCCAGCAGCCCGCTCTCTAGCGGGGGCTCCTACAATGAGCAGTCCTTC
many,TRBV18,TRBJ2-2,TRBD1,CASSPRQGDTGELFF,TGTGCCAGCTCACCGCGACAGGGTGACACCGGGGAGCTGTTTTTT
few,TRBV12-3/TRBV12-4,TRBJ2-7,TRBD1,CASSPHRGAYEQYF,TGTGCCAGCAGTCCCCACAGGGGAGCCTACGAGCAGTACTTC
.,TRBV4-2,TRBJ1-2,TRBD1,CASSQGRQGRTF,TGTGCCAGCAGCCAAGGCCGACAGGGACGCACCTTC
many,TRBV20-1,TRBJ2-7,.,CSASGYEQYF,TGCAGTGCTAGCGGCTACGAGCAGTACTTC
many,TRBV2,TRBJ2-7,.,CASTRTVHSYEQYF,TGTGCCAGCACTAGGACAGTCCACTCCTACGAGCAGTACTTC
many,TRBV28,TRBJ2-3,TRBD2,CASAASGRNSDTQYF,TGTGCCAGCGCGGCTAGCGGGAGAAACTCAGATACGCAGTATTTT